These T cell receptor beta chains were read from a single sample in a study of T-cell memory formation after mild COVID-19. TCRdb itself ran the 5' RACE reads through MiXCR, one entry per CDR3 protein. The table includes 260,000 or so distinct CDR3 sequences, approximately 15% detected once. The sequenced sample was PBMCs or a T cell subset sorted from them (not recorded which). Source of these receptors: a young man who had mild COVID-19 (a few samples of this study predate the infection). Cell type and time point are not known. Both conserved end residues are part of each CDR3. Each record gives: V gene, clone size, J gene, D gene, CDR3 DNA, CDR3 protein. D genes are given only for firm matches. Where a row states a size, it is once, few, many or the class of an expanded clone; other rows omit it.

V gene: TRBV7-9
clone size: once
J gene: TRBJ1-1
D gene: TRBD1
CDR3 DNA: TGTGCCAGCAGTCGTGGACAGGGGGAGGGTGAAGCTTTCTTT
CDR3 protein: CASSRGQGEGEAFF

V gene: TRBV6-6
clone size: -
J gene: TRBJ2-3
D gene: -
CDR3 DNA: TGTGCCAGCAGCCCCGGGGGGCTGAGAACAGATACGCAGTATTTT
CDR3 protein: CASSPGGLRTDTQYF

V gene: TRBV6-2/TRBV6-3
clone size: few
J gene: TRBJ2-7
D gene: TRBD2
CDR3 DNA: TGTGCCAGCAGCCCTCTGGGACTAGCGGGGGCCTACGAGCAGTACTTC
CDR3 protein: CASSPLGLAGAYEQYF

V gene: TRBV2
clone size: -
J gene: TRBJ1-1
D gene: -
CDR3 DNA: TGTGCCAGCAGGGCAGGGCTTGAAGCTTTCTTT
CDR3 protein: CASRAGLEAFF

V gene: TRBV18
clone size: -
J gene: TRBJ2-7
D gene: TRBD1
CDR3 DNA: TGTGCCAGCTCACCTCCGGGACAGGGACGTTCCGAGCAGTACTTC
CDR3 protein: CASSPPGQGRSEQYF

V gene: TRBV20-1
clone size: -
J gene: TRBJ2-5
D gene: TRBD1
CDR3 DNA: TGCAGTGGGAATCACGGGACAGCTCAAGAGACCCAGTACTTC
CDR3 protein: CSGNHGTAQETQYF

V gene: TRBV5-1
clone size: many
J gene: TRBJ2-1
D gene: TRBD1
CDR3 DNA: TGCGCCAGCAGCTTGAGTCCGACAGGGATTAACTACAATGAGCAGTTCTTC
CDR3 protein: CASSLSPTGINYNEQFF

V gene: TRBV7-2
clone size: -
J gene: TRBJ2-5
D gene: -
CDR3 DNA: TGTGCCAGCAGCCCCCGGCAGGGTCCGGAGACCCAGTACTTC
CDR3 protein: CASSPRQGPETQYF

V gene: TRBV2
clone size: -
J gene: TRBJ1-2
D gene: TRBD1
CDR3 DNA: TGTGCCAGCAGTGACCAGGGGACAGTTGTCTACACCTTC
CDR3 protein: CASSDQGTVVYTF

V gene: TRBV4-1
clone size: -
J gene: TRBJ2-2
D gene: -
CDR3 DNA: TGCGCCAGCAGCCAAGATGGACCAGGGAACACCGGGGAGCTGTTTTTT
CDR3 protein: CASSQDGPGNTGELFF

V gene: TRBV28
clone size: few
J gene: TRBJ2-6
D gene: -
CDR3 DNA: TGTGCCAGCAGCACTGGCCTGACGGGCGGGGCCAACGTCCTGACTTTC
CDR3 protein: CASSTGLTGGANVLTF

V gene: TRBV18
clone size: many
J gene: TRBJ2-1
D gene: -
CDR3 DNA: TGTGCCAGCTCACCCGACAGGCCCCCCTACAATGAGCAGTTCTTC
CDR3 protein: CASSPDRPPYNEQFF

V gene: TRBV20-1
clone size: -
J gene: TRBJ2-7
D gene: TRBD2
CDR3 DNA: TGCAGTGCTAGTGAGACTAGCCGGCTTTCCTACGAGCAGTACTTC
CDR3 protein: CSASETSRLSYEQYF

V gene: TRBV5-1
clone size: many
J gene: TRBJ1-2
D gene: -
CDR3 DNA: TGCGCCAGCAGCTTGGACAGCTATGGCTACACCTTC
CDR3 protein: CASSLDSYGYTF

V gene: TRBV6-5
clone size: many
J gene: TRBJ1-6
D gene: -
CDR3 DNA: TGTGCCAGCAGGACTACGACCTCCCGCGGTAATTCACCCCTCCACTTT
CDR3 protein: CASRTTTSRGNSPLHF

V gene: TRBV4-3
clone size: few
J gene: TRBJ2-5
D gene: -
CDR3 DNA: TGCGCCAGCAGCCAACACAGGGAGCCCCAAGAGACCCAGTACTTC
CDR3 protein: CASSQHREPQETQYF

V gene: TRBV20-1
clone size: many
J gene: TRBJ2-1
D gene: -
CDR3 DNA: TGCAGTGCTACGAGCAATGAGCAGTTCTTC
CDR3 protein: CSATSNEQFF

V gene: TRBV7-9
clone size: -
J gene: TRBJ1-1
D gene: -
CDR3 DNA: TGTGCCAGCAGCTTAGCAAAGGGGGGGGCTTTCTTT
CDR3 protein: CASSLAKGGAFF

V gene: TRBV5-4
clone size: many
J gene: TRBJ2-7
D gene: -
CDR3 DNA: TGTGCCAGCAGCTTGGAGGCAGGGGCAAGGGAGCAGTACTTC
CDR3 protein: CASSLEAGAREQYF

V gene: TRBV2
clone size: many
J gene: TRBJ2-7
D gene: -
CDR3 DNA: TGTGCCAGCAGTGAAGCGCACGGCTCCTACGAGCAGTACTTC
CDR3 protein: CASSEAHGSYEQYF

V gene: TRBV5-1
clone size: few
J gene: TRBJ1-4
D gene: -
CDR3 DNA: TGCGCCAGCAGCGGGCTCGATAATGAAAAACTGTTTTTT
CDR3 protein: CASSGLDNEKLFF

V gene: TRBV20-1
clone size: few
J gene: TRBJ1-1
D gene: TRBD1
CDR3 DNA: TGCAGTGCTTTCGGACAGGACTGGGGGAAAGCTTTCTTT
CDR3 protein: CSAFGQDWGKAFF

V gene: TRBV5-1
clone size: -
J gene: TRBJ2-7
D gene: TRBD2
CDR3 DNA: TGCGCCAGCAGCCTAGCGGGGGGGCAATACGAGCAGTACTTC
CDR3 protein: CASSLAGGQYEQYF

V gene: TRBV5-1
clone size: many
J gene: TRBJ2-5
D gene: TRBD2
CDR3 DNA: TGCGCCAGCAGGAGTGGGGGACTAGTGAAAGAGACCCAGTACTTC
CDR3 protein: CASRSGGLVKETQYF

V gene: TRBV6-2/TRBV6-3
clone size: large
J gene: TRBJ1-5
D gene: -
CDR3 DNA: TGTGCCAGCAGATCACTACAGGGCAATCAGCCCCAGCATTTT
CDR3 protein: CASRSLQGNQPQHF

V gene: TRBV5-5
clone size: few
J gene: TRBJ2-7
D gene: -
CDR3 DNA: TGTGCCAGCAGCTTATGGACAGCCTCCTACGAGCAGTACTTC
CDR3 protein: CASSLWTASYEQYF

V gene: TRBV30
clone size: -
J gene: TRBJ2-2
D gene: -
CDR3 DNA: TGTGCCTACTCGACCGGAGGCCGGGACACCGGGGAGCTGTTTTTT
CDR3 protein: CAYSTGGRDTGELFF

V gene: TRBV7-3
clone size: few
J gene: TRBJ2-3
D gene: -
CDR3 DNA: TGTGCCAGCAGCTTGGGCCAGGGGAGAGATACGCAGTATTTT
CDR3 protein: CASSLGQGRDTQYF

V gene: TRBV7-9
clone size: few
J gene: TRBJ2-5
D gene: -
CDR3 DNA: TGTGCCAGCAGCTCCAACCGGGAAGCCGAAGAGACCCAGTACTTC
CDR3 protein: CASSSNREAEETQYF

V gene: TRBV6-2/TRBV6-3
clone size: -
J gene: TRBJ1-2
D gene: -
CDR3 DNA: TGTGCCAGCAGTTACTCTGAGACAGCAGGCTACACCTTC
CDR3 protein: CASSYSETAGYTF

V gene: TRBV5-1
clone size: few
J gene: TRBJ1-5
D gene: -
CDR3 DNA: TGCGCCAGCAGCTCGGACGGGGGGGATCAGCCCCAGCATTTT
CDR3 protein: CASSSDGGDQPQHF

V gene: TRBV14
clone size: -
J gene: TRBJ1-1
D gene: -
CDR3 DNA: TGTGCCAGCAGCAGAGCCTCGAACACTGAAGCTTTCTTT
CDR3 protein: CASSRASNTEAFF

V gene: TRBV6-6
clone size: -
J gene: TRBJ2-3
D gene: TRBD1
CDR3 DNA: TGTGCCAGCAGTTCAAGGGGGCTCACAGATACGCAGTATTTT
CDR3 protein: CASSSRGLTDTQYF

V gene: TRBV7-9
clone size: -
J gene: TRBJ2-5
D gene: TRBD1
CDR3 DNA: TGTGCCAGCAGTTCACAGGGGGCCCAAGAGACCCAGTACTTC
CDR3 protein: CASSSQGAQETQYF

V gene: TRBV4-2
clone size: once
J gene: TRBJ2-7
D gene: -
CDR3 DNA: TGTGCCAGCAGCCAAGCCCATACACAGAGAACCTCTAATCTGCAGTACTTC
CDR3 protein: CASSQAHTQRTSNLQYF

V gene: TRBV5-1
clone size: few
J gene: TRBJ2-3
D gene: TRBD2
CDR3 DNA: TGCGCCAGCAGCAGAGCGGGGCCTCCTACAGATACGCAGTATTTT
CDR3 protein: CASSRAGPPTDTQYF

V gene: TRBV29-1
clone size: -
J gene: TRBJ1-1
D gene: -
CDR3 DNA: TGCAGCGTACACGAAGCAGGTATCACTGAAGCTTTCTTT
CDR3 protein: CSVHEAGITEAFF

V gene: TRBV7-2
clone size: -
J gene: TRBJ1-1
D gene: -
CDR3 DNA: TGTGCCAGCAGCTTAGCGGTGATCATGAACACTGAAGCTTTCTTT
CDR3 protein: CASSLAVIMNTEAFF

V gene: TRBV21-1
clone size: few
J gene: TRBJ1-1
D gene: -
CDR3 DNA: TGTGCCAGCAGCCCCGAGGGCGGAGCAATTGAAGCTTTCTTT
CDR3 protein: CASSPEGGAIEAFF

V gene: TRBV5-1
clone size: many
J gene: TRBJ2-1
D gene: TRBD2
CDR3 DNA: TGCGCCAGCAGCCGCGGACTAGCGGACTACAATGAGCAGTTCTTC
CDR3 protein: CASSRGLADYNEQFF

V gene: TRBV29-1
clone size: -
J gene: TRBJ2-5
D gene: -
CDR3 DNA: TGCAGCGGGGACCAGCAGGGAACCGAGACCCAGTACTTC
CDR3 protein: CSGDQQGTETQYF

V gene: TRBV6-4
clone size: -
J gene: TRBJ2-1
D gene: TRBD1
CDR3 DNA: TGTGCCAGCAGTCGCTCGGGACAGGCAAACGATGAGCAGTTCTTC
CDR3 protein: CASSRSGQANDEQFF

V gene: TRBV9
clone size: few
J gene: TRBJ2-1
D gene: -
CDR3 DNA: TGTGCCAGCAATTGGGCGGGGCAGTCCTACAATGAGCAGTTCTTC
CDR3 protein: CASNWAGQSYNEQFF

V gene: TRBV4-3
clone size: few
J gene: TRBJ2-2
D gene: TRBD2
CDR3 DNA: TGCGCCAGCAGCCCGGCTGATGCAGGGAGGGTTGACACCGGGGAGCTGTTTTTT
CDR3 protein: CASSPADAGRVDTGELFF

V gene: TRBV7-9
clone size: -
J gene: TRBJ2-5
D gene: TRBD2
CDR3 DNA: TGTGCCAGCAGCCGTTGGAGCGGGGGGTCTGAGACCCAGTACTTC
CDR3 protein: CASSRWSGGSETQYF

V gene: TRBV12-5
clone size: -
J gene: TRBJ1-1
D gene: -
CDR3 DNA: TGTGCTAGTGGCGCTGGGATAGGGATAACTGAAGCTTTCTTT
CDR3 protein: CASGAGIGITEAFF

V gene: TRBV24-1
clone size: once
J gene: TRBJ2-5
D gene: -
CDR3 DNA: TGTGCCACCAGTGACCCTAACCGGGGGAACCAAGAGACCCAGTACTTC
CDR3 protein: CATSDPNRGNQETQYF

V gene: TRBV10-2
clone size: many
J gene: TRBJ2-5
D gene: -
CDR3 DNA: TGCGCCAGCAGTGGAGATCCGCGGGAGACCCAGTACTTC
CDR3 protein: CASSGDPRETQYF

V gene: TRBV3-1
clone size: few
J gene: TRBJ1-1
D gene: -
CDR3 DNA: TGTGCCAGCAGCCGTACCCCGGGGGGGGCTTTCTTT
CDR3 protein: CASSRTPGGAFF